Presented here are 12 T cell receptor beta chains from one specimen sequenced in a study of blood T cell repertoires in COVID-19 (dated by TCRdb to the early 2020s). Libraries came from the immunoSEQ multiplex PCR assay. What TCRdb holds here is the immuneACCESS table cut down to in-frame rearrangements. Part of the clones is not present; checked against another copy, under half of the missing clones reflect an unresolved V gene, and the others are unexplained. Within this sample are 300,000 to 350,000 clones, with almost 90% of them counted one time only. The top ten clonotypes cover approximately 1% of the sample. Sequenced material: PBMCs or T cells enriched from blood (not recorded which). These receptors were taken from a woman in her thirties who had been exposed to COVID-19.

This sequence joins TRBV28 and TRBJ1-1; the match to TRBD1 covers 8 bases. The J segment lost 7 bases and the V segment lost 6 bases, leaving 10 bases of the junction unmatched. The germline gives CDR1 MDHEN, CDR2 SYDVKM. The CDR3 consists of 14 residues. The CDR3 is CASSLGDTGGEAFF. Written as DNA, the CDR3 is TGTGCCAGCAGCTTAGGGGACACAGGGGGTGAAGCTTTCTTT.

The genes are TRBV5-5 and TRBJ2-7; 7 nucleotides match TRBD1. The CDR3 extends over 17 amino acids. Per the germline V gene, CDR1 is SGHKS and CDR2 is YYEKEE (reference sequence). The J segment lost 2 bases and the V segment lost 3 bases, leaving 14 bases of the junction unmatched. The CDR3 DNA follows: TGTGCCAGCAGCTACCGGGACAGTGGAGCTGATACCTACGAGCAGTACTTC. This translates into CASSYRDSGADTYEQYF.

The gene calls are TRBV18 and TRBJ1-5, with 11 bases identical to TRBD1. The ends lost 3 bases at V and 5 bases at J; junction bases unmatched: 6. The CDR3 totals 16 residues. Per germline, CDR1 KGHSH and CDR2 LQKENI. DNA of the CDR3: TGTGCCAGCTCACCGGACAGGGGGCTTCTCGATCAGCCCCAGCATTTT. The encoded protein is CASSPDRGLLDQPQHF.

This clone was picked up many times. V and J are TRBV19 and TRBJ2-1, with a weak D call TRBD2 (5 bases). V was pared by 1 base and J by 2 bases, with 6 bases between. The CDR3 contains 14 residues. Looked up from germline, CDR1 is LNHDA and CDR2 is SQIVND (reference sequence). The CDR3 DNA is TGTGCCAGTAGTATAGGAGGGCCCTACAATGAGCAGTTCTTC. It translates to CASSIGGPYNEQFF.

This rearrangement joins TRBV28 to TRBJ2-3, with 9 bases fitting TRBD2. Losses at the gene ends were 7 bases for V and 5 bases for J; bases not matched to a gene: 13. From germline, CDR1 is MDHEN and CDR2 SYDVKM. The CDR3 is made up of 16 amino acids. This chain's CDR3 is CASTRSAGGRVDTQYF. The CDR3 DNA is TGTGCCAGCACCCGATCTGCGGGAGGGCGGGTAGATACGCAGTATTTT.

The chain links TRBV30 to TRBJ1-1, with 8 nucleotides matching TRBD1. The CDR3 covers 14 residues. The junction had 5 bases not matched to a gene; V was cut back by 2 bases and J by 3 bases. Germline values: CDR1 GTSNPN, CDR2 SVGIG (reference sequence). Here the CDR3 reads CAWSRRGLDTEAFF. The CDR3 DNA sequence: TGTGCCTGGAGTCGCAGGGGGCTAGACACTGAAGCTTTCTTT.

The CDR3 spells CASSPSSGQYNSPLHF. CDR3 bases: TGTGCCAGCAGCCCTTCGTCGGGACAGTATAATTCACCCCTCCACTTT. The V and J genes are TRBV7-2 and TRBJ1-6, with TRBD1 matching over 7 bases. The CDR3 totals 16 residues. V was clipped by 5 bases and J by 4 bases; unmatched bases: 8. CDR1 SGHTA and CDR2 FQGNSA come from the germline V gene.

The chain has TRBV6-5 and TRBJ1-4; 7 bases line up with TRBD1. The CDR3 totals 15 residues. CDR1 MNHEY and CDR2 SVGAGI come from the germline V gene. Trimming cost V 0 bases and J 6 bases; bases outside gene matches: 4. The CDR3 sequence is CASSYSQGLDEKLFF. The CDR3 DNA reads TGTGCCAGCAGTTACTCACAGGGGTTGGATGAAAAACTGTTTTTT.

This chain connects TRBV9 to TRBJ1-5; 7 bases map to TRBD1. Germline V CDR1 and CDR2: SGDLS, YYNGEE. J lost 3 bases, V lost 4 bases, and 7 bases had no gene match. This CDR3 comprises 15 residues. DNA for the CDR3: TGTGCCAGCAGCCGAGGGGGCGCGAACAATCAGCCCCAGCATTTT. Translated, it gives CASSRGGANNQPQHF.

This sequence joins TRBV7-3 and TRBJ2-3; D is unclear. The germline V and J ends were trimmed by 4 bases and 6 bases, with 14 bases remaining between them. The CDR3 is made up of 14 amino acids. CDR1 and CDR2 (germline): SGHTA, FQGTGA. CDR3 nucleotides: TGTGCCAGCAGCTCTGCTACTCTTTATGATACGCAGTATTTT. Amino acids: CASSSATLYDTQYF. The variable domain in full, with the rest retrieved from reference TRBV7-3 and TRBJ2-3, is GAGVSQTPSNKVTEKGKYVELRCDPISGHTALYWYRQSLGQGPEFLIYFQGTGAADDSGLPNDRFFAVRPEGSVSTLKIQRTERGDSAVYLCASSSATLYDTQYFGPGTRLTVL.

The CDR3 spells CASSLGRQGQETQYF. The CDR3 coding sequence is TGTGCCAGCAGCTTAGGCCGACAGGGCCAAGAGACCCAGTACTTC. This sequence joins TRBV11-2 and TRBJ2-5, with 7 bases matching TRBD1. In germline, CDR1 is SGHAT, CDR2 FQNNGV. The CDR3 has 15 amino acids. With V trimmed by 1 base and J by 1 base, 3 bases remained unmatched.

The J gene is TRBJ2-1, the V gene TRBV21-1; the D call TRBD2 from the table was never checked on the DNA. TRBV21-1 is a pseudogene. The CDR3 runs 16 residues. CDR3 in DNA: TGTGCCAGCAGCAAAGCCGGTCATAGCTCCTACAATGAGCAGTTCTTC. It codes for CASSKAGHSSYNEQFF.